Listed below are T cell receptor beta chains from one sample, sequenced in a study of CD8 T cells in ankylosing spondylitis. TCRdb passed the 5' RACE reads through MiXCR, listing each CDR3 protein once. The sample records hundreds of thousands of distinct CDR3 sequences, 10% to 15% being singletons. The sample taken for sequencing was blood, either unsorted or a sorted T cell fraction (not recorded which). Source of these receptors: a male donor with ankylosing spondylitis. Each CDR3 is given with its conserved first and last residue. The D gene is left open where the match is weak. A clone size is listed for some rows: how often the clone was seen (once, few, many), or a class if it is expanded.

V	size	J	D	DNA	CDR3
TRBV6-2/TRBV6-3	-	TRBJ2-1	-	TGTGCCAGCAGTTACGCGCAGGTTAGGTACAATGAGCAGTTCTTC	CASSYAQVRYNEQFF
TRBV6-1	-	TRBJ1-1	-	TGTGCCAGCAGCAACCCTAACTCTGGCACTGAAGCTTTCTTT	CASSNPNSGTEAFF
TRBV7-2	few	TRBJ1-6	-	TGTGCCAGCAGCTTTTATGGTCCCGGGAATTCACCCCTCCACTTT	CASSFYGPGNSPLHF
TRBV18	-	TRBJ1-2	TRBD1	TGTGCCAGCTCACCGGGACAGGGTACCTCCGGCTACACCTTC	CASSPGQGTSGYTF
TRBV24-1	-	TRBJ2-2	-	TGTGCCACCAGTGACTACCCGGGGACCGGGGAGCTGTTTTTT	CATSDYPGTGELFF
TRBV13	-	TRBJ2-1	TRBD1	TGTGCCAGCAGGCGTCGACAGGGACGCAATGAGCAGTTCTTC	CASRRRQGRNEQFF
TRBV29-1	few	TRBJ2-7	-	TGCAGCGTTGGTCGTGCGGGGCCCGGTCCCTACGAGCAGTACTTC	CSVGRAGPGPYEQYF
TRBV20-1	-	TRBJ2-7	-	TGCAGTGCTAGAGATGGGCAGGGTCCCCCCTACGAGCAGTACTTC	CSARDGQGPPYEQYF
TRBV18	few	TRBJ2-7	TRBD1	TGTGCCAGCTCACCTGGACAGGGGTTGACCTACGAGCAGTACTTC	CASSPGQGLTYEQYF
TRBV7-2	few	TRBJ1-2	TRBD1	TGTGCCAGCAGCTTAAGACAGGGAAGGGACTATGGCTACACCTTC	CASSLRQGRDYGYTF
TRBV7-3	-	TRBJ2-1	TRBD1	TGTGCCAGCAGCTCGATAGGACAGGGAGAAGAGCAGTTCTTC	CASSSIGQGEEQFF
TRBV6-5	few	TRBJ1-2	-	TGTGCCAGCAGTCCCAGGGGAGGCTACACCTTC	CASSPRGGYTF
TRBV5-1	-	TRBJ1-2	TRBD1	TGCGCCAGCAGCCGCATCGGACAGGGAGTAAGCTACACCTTC	CASSRIGQGVSYTF
TRBV7-2	many	TRBJ2-5	TRBD1	TGTGCCAGCAGCTTGGGACAGGCCGGGACCCAGTACTTC	CASSLGQAGTQYF
TRBV2	-	TRBJ1-6	TRBD1	TGTGCCAGCAGTCAGCCCACAGGGGGCAATTCACCCCTCCACTTT	CASSQPTGGNSPLHF
TRBV6-2/TRBV6-3	few	TRBJ1-4	-	TGTGCCAGCACTTACCCAGAGGAAAAACTGTTTTTT	CASTYPEEKLFF
TRBV5-1	-	TRBJ2-5	-	TGCGCCAGCAGCTTGGGCTCTGGGCTACGGGAGACCCAGTACTTC	CASSLGSGLRETQYF
TRBV12-3/TRBV12-4	many	TRBJ2-7	-	TGTGCCAGCAGCGCCGTGCATCCAGAAGGCGAGCAGTACTTC	CASSAVHPEGEQYF
TRBV4-3	few	TRBJ1-2	-	TGCGCCAGCAGCCGGAACGAGTGGTCCTATGGCTACACCTTC	CASSRNEWSYGYTF
TRBV20-1	-	TRBJ1-2	-	TGCAGTGCAATCGTCCCGACGGGGTGGGAGTATGGCTACACCTTC	CSAIVPTGWEYGYTF
TRBV5-4	few	TRBJ2-1	TRBD2	TGTGCCAGCAGCGCAAGACTAGCGGGCCCCTACAATGAGCAGTTCTTC	CASSARLAGPYNEQFF
TRBV4-2	few	TRBJ1-1	-	TGTGCCAGCAGCCTTCCCGGTGGCAGAAGTGAAGCTTTCTTT	CASSLPGGRSEAFF
TRBV5-4	-	TRBJ2-5	TRBD1	TGTGCCACGGGACAGGCGTCGAAAGGGACCCAGTACTTC	CATGQASKGTQYF
TRBV6-6	few	TRBJ2-1	TRBD1	TGTGCCAGCAGTACCCAGGGGGCGAGTGAGCAGTTCTTC	CASSTQGASEQFF
TRBV6-5	few	TRBJ1-1	TRBD1	TGTGCCAGCAGTTCGACTGGACAGGGGCGGGCTTTCTTT	CASSSTGQGRAFF
TRBV5-1	-	TRBJ2-5	TRBD2	TGCGCCAGCACCTTACTAGCGCACCAAGAGACCCAGTACTTC	CASTLLAHQETQYF
TRBV29-1	many	TRBJ1-1	TRBD1	TGCAGCGCGGGTGAAGGGACAGGGTACAACACTGAAGCTTTCTTT	CSAGEGTGYNTEAFF
TRBV28	few	TRBJ2-1	-	TGTGCCAGCAGTTTGATCGGAGGGAGGGAGCAGTTCTTC	CASSLIGGREQFF
TRBV6-5	-	TRBJ2-7	TRBD1	TGTGCCAGCAGTTACTCCGGGACAGGGGACCACGAGCAGTACTTC	CASSYSGTGDHEQYF
TRBV6-2/TRBV6-3	-	TRBJ2-7	TRBD1	TGTGCCAGCAGCACGGGACAGGGGGCGACCTACGAGCAGTACTTC	CASSTGQGATYEQYF
TRBV20-1	-	TRBJ2-7	-	TGCAGTGCTATCTGGGGGGCCTCCTACGAGCAGTACTTC	CSAIWGASYEQYF
TRBV20-1	many	TRBJ2-1	TRBD2	TGCAGTGCTAATTCCGGGACTAGCGGCTACAATGAGCAGTTCTTC	CSANSGTSGYNEQFF
TRBV7-2	-	TRBJ2-5	-	TGTGCCAGCAGCTTAGCCTTCGGTACTAAGACCCAGTACTTC	CASSLAFGTKTQYF
TRBV7-3	-	TRBJ2-1	TRBD1	TGTGCCAGCAGCGGGGGACAGCAAAATGAGCAGTTCTTC	CASSGGQQNEQFF
TRBV20-1	-	TRBJ2-5	-	TGCAGTGTTTCAAGAGGGGGTTTGAGGGAGACCCAGTACTTC	CSVSRGGLRETQYF
TRBV4-2	few	TRBJ2-7	-	TGTGCCAGCAGCCAAGGCCCCACCGTCTACGAGCAGTACTTC	CASSQGPTVYEQYF
TRBV6-1	many	TRBJ1-2	-	TGTGCCAGCAGTCGAGGGTTGGCTAACTATGGCTACACCTTC	CASSRGLANYGYTF
TRBV12-3/TRBV12-4	few	TRBJ1-1	-	TGTGCCAGCAGTTTAAACGAGGAAGCTTTCTTT	CASSLNEEAFF
TRBV5-6	few	TRBJ2-1	TRBD1	TGTGCCAGCAGACCCGGACAGGGGGCTTTGGATGAGCAGTTCTTC	CASRPGQGALDEQFF
TRBV7-6	many	TRBJ2-1	-	TGTGCCAGCAGCTGGGGGACCTACAATGAGCAGTTCTTC	CASSWGTYNEQFF
TRBV5-1	few	TRBJ2-7	-	TGCGCCAGCAGCCAAAATCGGGACAACTCCTACGAGCAGTACTTC	CASSQNRDNSYEQYF